This T cell receptor beta chain was sequenced during a study of shared clonotypes between healthy human individuals. CDR1 is SGHAT, CDR2 FQNNGV, per germline. The CDR3 is 15 amino acids. The V gene lost 3 bases and the J gene lost 0 bases, with 6 bases spanning the gap. Using immunoSEQ multiplex PCR, the repertoire was profiled, and TCRdb retains in-frame clones only, with some absent. The repertoire holds 2 million to 2.5 million clones, with more than 90% as singletons. Sequenced material: naive CD4+ T cells sorted from blood. Subset of the sample: CD45RA+ positively selected. The clonotype originates from a man aged 18 to 29 in good health. The genes are TRBV11-2 and TRBJ2-6; D is undetermined. The CDR3, as DNA: TGTGCCAGCAGCTTTCAAGGCTCTGGGGCCAACGTCCTGACTTTC. Its translation is CASSFQGSGANVLTF.